This entry lists 9 T cell receptor beta chains sequenced from one sample in a study of shared clonotypes between healthy human individuals. This table comes from immunoSEQ multiplex PCR, and its TCRdb copy is limited to in-frame clones, with some not included. The repertoire holds 2 million to 2.5 million clones, with approximately 95% as singletons. The specimen sequenced was naive CD4+ T cells sorted from blood. Documented subset: CD45RA+ positively selected. These receptors were taken from a man between 18 and 35 years old in good health.

The rearrangement joins TRBV7-6 to TRBJ2-7; 9 bases line up with TRBD1. Germline assignment: CDR1 SGHVS and CDR2 FNYEAQ. The CDR3 length is 15 residues. The junction had 7 bases not matched to a gene; V was cut back by 5 bases and J by 2 bases. The CDR3 DNA follows: TGTGCCAGCAGCCGACATGGGACAGGGACCTACGAGCAGTACTTC. Translated: CASSRHGTGTYEQYF. The full variable domain, with the rest looked up from reference TRBV7-6 and TRBJ2-7, is GAGVSQSPRYKVTKRGQDVALRCDPISGHVSLYWYRQALGQGPEFLTYFNYEAQQDKSGLPNDRFSAERPEGSISTLTIQRTEQRDSAMYRCASSRHGTGTYEQYFGPGTRLTVT.

This clone was seen a single time. V and J are TRBV5-4 and TRBJ1-2; the D gene is possibly TRBD1 (5 bases). V shed 4 bases and J shed 4 bases, with 17 bases lying between them. Germline assignment: CDR1 SGHNT and CDR2 YYREEE (reference sequence). CDR3 size: 15 residues. CDR3: CASSPLVGGGYGYTF. As DNA, the CDR3 is TGTGCCAGCAGCCCACTAGTTGGGGGGGGCTATGGCTACACCTTC. Full variable domain (remainder filled in from reference TRBV5-4 and TRBJ1-2): ETGVTQSPTHLIKTRGQQVTLRCSSQSGHNTVSWYQQALGQGPQFIFQYYREEENGRGNFPPRFSGLQFPNYSSELNVNALELDDSALYLCASSPLVGGGYGYTFGSGTRLTVV.

The chain is built from TRBV5-1 and TRBJ2-7; D is uncertain. V dropped 0 bases and J dropped 7 bases, with 11 bases sitting between them. The CDR3 length is 13 residues. Germline V gene lookup returns CDR1 SGHRS and CDR2 YFSETQ. CDR3 protein: CASSLVLSGEQYF. DNA of the CDR3: TGCGCCAGCAGCTTGGTCCTTAGTGGAGAGCAGTACTTC.

The chain employs TRBV18 and TRBJ2-1, with TRBD2 matching 7 bases. CDR3 size: 16 residues. J was trimmed by 8 bases and V by 0 bases; bases with no gene match: 10. CDR1 is KGHSH and CDR2 is LQKENI in the germline V gene. The CDR3 spells CASSPPVGGPFDEQFF. The CDR3, as DNA: TGTGCCAGCTCACCACCGGTGGGAGGGCCTTTCGATGAGCAGTTCTTC.

V gene TRBV11-2 combines with J gene TRBJ2-5; 7 positions agree with TRBD1. Germline CDR1 SGHAT, CDR2 FQNNGV. V trimming: 2 bases; J trimming: 7 bases; junction bases outside the gene matches: 4. The CDR3 spans 13 residues. CDR3 nucleotides: TGTGCCAGCAGCTTATGGCCAGGGGGGACCCAGTACTTC. Translating gives CASSLWPGGTQYF. Complete variable domain (other parts from reference TRBV11-2 and TRBJ2-5): EAGVAQSPRYKIIEKRQSVAFWCNPISGHATLYWYQQILGQGPKLLIQFQNNGVVDDSQLPKDRFSAERLKGVDSTLKIQPAKLEDSAVYLCASSLWPGGTQYFGPGTRLLVL.

The V gene is TRBV11-2, the J gene TRBJ1-4; a possible D gene is TRBD1 (5 bases). The germline gives CDR1 SGHAT, CDR2 FQNNGV. The CDR3 is made up of 14 amino acids. The V end lost 2 bases, the J end lost 3 bases, and 7 bases lay between the germline ends. The CDR3 DNA reads TGTGCCAGCAGCTTACAGGGACCTAATGAAAAACTGTTTTTT. This encodes CASSLQGPNEKLFF.

The chain links TRBV5-4 to TRBJ2-7, with D perhaps matching TRBD2 (5 bases). The V gene's germline CDR1 is SGHNT and CDR2 YYREEE (reference sequence). V gave up 4 bases and J gave up 1 base, with 6 bases separating them. There are 12 residues in the CDR3. CDR3 region: CASSRGSYEQYF. In DNA form, the CDR3 reads TGTGCCAGCAGCCGCGGGTCCTACGAGCAGTACTTC.

This clone appeared a single time. The chain recombines TRBV9 with TRBJ1-2, with no clear D. Trimming shortened V by 4 bases and J by 2 bases, and 15 bases separated the two germline ends. The CDR3 has 15 residues. Looked up from germline, CDR1 is SGDLS and CDR2 is YYNGEE. The chain's CDR3 is CASSPPGSLNYGYTF. CDR3 DNA sequence: TGTGCCAGCAGCCCCCCTGGGAGTTTAAACTATGGCTACACCTTC. Full variable domain (remainder filled in from reference TRBV9 and TRBJ1-2): DSGVTQTPKHLITATGQRVTLRCSPRSGDLSVYWYQQSLDQGLQFLIQYYNGEERAKGNILERFSAQQFPDLHSELNLSSLELGDSALYFCASSPPGSLNYGYTFGSGTRLTVV.

The rearrangement links TRBV27 to TRBJ1-6, with TRBD1 matching over 8 bases. Unmatched junction bases numbered 3, after V lost 2 bases and J lost 9 bases. CDR1 MNHEY and CDR2 SMNVEV come from the germline V gene (reference sequence). This CDR3 spans 14 amino acids. CDR3 in DNA: TGTGCCAGCAGTTTAGAGACAGGGGCTTCACCCCTCCACTTT. Its protein is CASSLETGASPLHF.